This T cell receptor (beta chain) was recovered during a study of shared clonotypes between healthy human individuals. General observations from the study: Incompleteness in sorted-subset sequencing, despite large depth, was shown by rarefaction. Donor clonotype sharing was expected to depend on sequencing depth.

Details on this clone: The antigen is not known. Other DNA sequences from this sample encode an identical CDR3 as well.

CD45RO-negative, CCR7-positively selected cells formed the naive CD8 fraction, excluding terminally differentiated effector memory CD45RA+ cells. Per the germline V gene, CDR1 is SGHNT and CDR2 is YYREEE (reference sequence). CDR3 length: 14 residues. Trimming cost V 3 bases and J 0 bases, with 7 bases left between them. In the authors' methods: Without quality scores, immunoSEQ junctional reads could not be filtered like full-length reads. Assay: immunoSEQ multiplex PCR; the TCRdb copy retains only in-frame clones and omits some. V, J and clone size derive from that table, while D and trimming were established from the DNA sequence. Here the sample spans about 2.1 million clones, just under 95% being singletons.

V and J are TRBV5-4 and TRBJ1-5; D gene unclear. The sequence came from a man younger than 35 in good health. Some clones in this sample may be carry-over from other donors' samples. Sample: naive CD8+ T cells from PBMCs. The chain's CDR3 is CASSSWDSNQPQHF. In DNA form, the CDR3 reads TGTGCCAGCAGCTCCTGGGATAGCAATCAGCCCCAGCATTTT.